Reported below is one T cell receptor (beta chain). What it binds is not known. Treatment indicated: 15 to 20 received Ad26.COV2.S at low or high dose, single or two shots; roughly five received placebo; per-sample allocation not given. Samples came from day 63 after the first vaccine or placebo injection. The sample originates from a study of Ad26.COV2.S vaccination and SARS-CoV-2 variants. Study background: Doses of Ad26.COV2.S were injected into muscle once or twice, 56 days apart.

Regarding the study as a whole: Vaccinees showed greater spike-specific TCR breadth than placebo recipients. The breadth of spike-specific CD8+ and CD4+ T cell responses after vaccination was reportedly substantial.

Sequencing was performed with immunoSEQ multiplex PCR; in TCRdb, only in-frame clones are kept and a portion is missing. The data hold 450,000 to 550,000 clones, with approximately 92% observed a single time. V was cut by 5 bases and J by 9 bases, with 8 bases left in between. The CDR3 has 11 residues. Germline CDR1 is SNHLY and CDR2 is FYNNEI. The sequence came from a person aged 18-65 years who received the Ad26.COV2.S COVID-19 vaccine or a placebo. The V and J genes are TRBV2 and TRBJ2-1, with D unclear. The specimen comprised peripheral blood, sampled in a trial of Ad26.COV2.S vaccine versus placebo. This CDR3 is CASSTLGEQFF. The CDR3 DNA reads as TGTGCCAGCAGTACCTTGGGTGAGCAGTTCTTC.